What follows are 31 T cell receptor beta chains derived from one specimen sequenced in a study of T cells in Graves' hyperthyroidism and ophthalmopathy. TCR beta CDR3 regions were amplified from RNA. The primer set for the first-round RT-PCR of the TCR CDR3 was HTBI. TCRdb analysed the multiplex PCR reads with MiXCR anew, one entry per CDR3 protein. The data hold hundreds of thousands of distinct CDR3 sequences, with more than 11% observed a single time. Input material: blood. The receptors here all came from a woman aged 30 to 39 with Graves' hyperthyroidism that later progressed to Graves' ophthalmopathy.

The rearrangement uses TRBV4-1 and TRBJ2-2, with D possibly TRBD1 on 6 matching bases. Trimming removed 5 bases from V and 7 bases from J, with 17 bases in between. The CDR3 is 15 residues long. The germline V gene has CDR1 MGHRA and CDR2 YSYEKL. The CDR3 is CASSTPGTRDGELFF. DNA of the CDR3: TGCGCCAGCAGCACCCCCGGGACAAGGGACGGGGAGCTGTTTTTT.

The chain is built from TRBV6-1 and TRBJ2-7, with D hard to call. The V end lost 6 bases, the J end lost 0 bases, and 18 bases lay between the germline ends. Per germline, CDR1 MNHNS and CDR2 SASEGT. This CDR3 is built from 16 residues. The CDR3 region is CASRPPPGWSSYEQYF. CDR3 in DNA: TGTGCCAGCAGACCCCCGCCCGGATGGAGCTCCTACGAGCAGTACTTC.

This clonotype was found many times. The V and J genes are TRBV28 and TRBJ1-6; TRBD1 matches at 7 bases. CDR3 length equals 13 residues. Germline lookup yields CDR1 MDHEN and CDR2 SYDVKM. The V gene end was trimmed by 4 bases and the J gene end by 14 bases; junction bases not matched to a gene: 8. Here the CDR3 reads CASSSGQLWALHF. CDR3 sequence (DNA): TGTGCCAGCAGTTCGGGACAGTTATGGGCCCTCCACTTT.

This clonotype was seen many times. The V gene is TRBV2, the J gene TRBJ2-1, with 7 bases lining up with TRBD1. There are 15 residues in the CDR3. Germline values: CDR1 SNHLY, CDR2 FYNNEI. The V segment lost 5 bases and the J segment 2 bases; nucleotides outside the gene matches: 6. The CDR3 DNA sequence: TGTGCCAGCAGTCATACCGGGACAGCCTACAATGAGCAGTTCTTC. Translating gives CASSHTGTAYNEQFF.

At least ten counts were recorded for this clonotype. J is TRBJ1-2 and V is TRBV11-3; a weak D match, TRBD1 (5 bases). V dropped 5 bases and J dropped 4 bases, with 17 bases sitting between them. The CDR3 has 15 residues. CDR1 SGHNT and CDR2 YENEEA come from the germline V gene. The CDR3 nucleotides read TGTGCCAGCAGCAAAGAGCCGGGGGGAAGCTATGGCTACACCTTC. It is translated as CASSKEPGGSYGYTF.

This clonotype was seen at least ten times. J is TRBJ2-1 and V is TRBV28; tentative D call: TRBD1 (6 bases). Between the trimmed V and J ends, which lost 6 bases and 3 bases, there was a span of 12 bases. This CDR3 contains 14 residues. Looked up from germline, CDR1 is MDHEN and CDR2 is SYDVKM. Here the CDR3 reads CASRRQVFYNEQFF. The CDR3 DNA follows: TGTGCCAGCAGGAGACAGGTGTTCTACAATGAGCAGTTCTTC.

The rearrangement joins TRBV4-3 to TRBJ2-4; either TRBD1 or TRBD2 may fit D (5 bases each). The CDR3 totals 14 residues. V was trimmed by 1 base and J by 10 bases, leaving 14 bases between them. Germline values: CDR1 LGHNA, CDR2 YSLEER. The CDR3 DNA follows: TGCGCCAGCAGCCAAGTTGGGACGGAAAGTATTCAGTACTTC. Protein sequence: CASSQVGTESIQYF.

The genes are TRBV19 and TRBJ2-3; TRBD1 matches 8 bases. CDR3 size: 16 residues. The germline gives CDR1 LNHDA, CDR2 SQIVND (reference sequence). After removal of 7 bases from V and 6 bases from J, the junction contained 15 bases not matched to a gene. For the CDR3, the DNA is TGTGCCAGTACCCTCAGGGCAGGGGGCGGCATGGATACGCAGTATTTT. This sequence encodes CASTLRAGGGMDTQYF. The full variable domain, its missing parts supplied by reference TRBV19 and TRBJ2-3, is DGGITQSPKYLFRKEGQNVTLSCEQNLNHDAMYWYRQDPGQGLRLIYYSQIVNDFQKGDIAEGYSVSREKKESFPLTVTSAQKNPTAFYLCASTLRAGGGMDTQYFGPGTRLTVL.

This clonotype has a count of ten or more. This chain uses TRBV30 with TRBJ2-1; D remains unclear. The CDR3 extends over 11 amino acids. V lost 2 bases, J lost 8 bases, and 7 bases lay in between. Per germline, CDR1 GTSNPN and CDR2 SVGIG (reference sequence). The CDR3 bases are TGTGCCTGGAGTTCTTCGTATGAGCAGTTCTTC. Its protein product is CAWSSSYEQFF.

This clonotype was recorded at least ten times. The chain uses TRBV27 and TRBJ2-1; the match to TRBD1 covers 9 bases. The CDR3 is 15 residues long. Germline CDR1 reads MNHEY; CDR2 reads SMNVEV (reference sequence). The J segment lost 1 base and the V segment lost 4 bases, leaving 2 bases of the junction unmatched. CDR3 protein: CASSWTGDSYNEQFF. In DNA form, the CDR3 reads TGTGCCAGCAGTTGGACAGGGGATTCCTACAATGAGCAGTTCTTC.

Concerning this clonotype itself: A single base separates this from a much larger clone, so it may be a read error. Here the CDR3 DNA reads TGCGCCAGCAGCCCGGGAGGGACTAGCGGGATCACAGATACGCAGTATTTT. Protein: CASSPGGTSGITDTQYF. This sequence joins TRBV5-1 and TRBJ2-3; 13 nucleotides align to TRBD2. The germline CDR1 and CDR2 sequences are SGHRS and YFSETQ. The CDR3 runs 17 residues. V gave up 4 bases and J gave up 2 bases; unmatched junction bases: 7. Complete variable domain (other parts from reference TRBV5-1 and TRBJ2-3): KAGVTQTPRYLIKTRGQQVTLSCSPISGHRSVSWYQQTPGQGLQFLFEYFSETQRNKGNFPGRFSGRQFSNSRSEMNVSTLELGDSALYLCASSPGGTSGITDTQYFGPGTRLTVL.

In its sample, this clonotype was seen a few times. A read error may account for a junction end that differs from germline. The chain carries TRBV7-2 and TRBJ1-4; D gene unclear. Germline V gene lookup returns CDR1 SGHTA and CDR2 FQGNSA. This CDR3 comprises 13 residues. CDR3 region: CASSRVLNEKLVF. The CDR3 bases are TGTGCCAGCAGCCGAGTCCTTAATGAAAAACTGGTTTTT. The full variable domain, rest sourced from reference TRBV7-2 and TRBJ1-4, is GAGVSQSPSNKVTEKGKDVELRCDPISGHTALYWYRQSLGQGLEFLIYFQGNSAPDKSGLPSDRFSAERTGGSVSTLTIQRTQQEDSAVYLCASSRVLNEKLVFGSGTQLSVL.

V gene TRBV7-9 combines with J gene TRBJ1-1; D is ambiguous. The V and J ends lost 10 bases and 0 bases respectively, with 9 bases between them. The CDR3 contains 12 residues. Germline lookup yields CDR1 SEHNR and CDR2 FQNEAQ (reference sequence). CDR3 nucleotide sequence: TGTGCCACCAGTGGGGTGAACACTGAAGCTTTCTTT. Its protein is CATSGVNTEAFF.

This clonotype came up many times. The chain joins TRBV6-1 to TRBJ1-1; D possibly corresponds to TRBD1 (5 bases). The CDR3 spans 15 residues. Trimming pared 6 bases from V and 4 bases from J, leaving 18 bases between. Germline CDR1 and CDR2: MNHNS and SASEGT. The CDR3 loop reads CASSPLGGGVTEAFF. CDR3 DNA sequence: TGTGCCAGCAGCCCTTTAGGCGGAGGGGTCACTGAAGCTTTCTTT.

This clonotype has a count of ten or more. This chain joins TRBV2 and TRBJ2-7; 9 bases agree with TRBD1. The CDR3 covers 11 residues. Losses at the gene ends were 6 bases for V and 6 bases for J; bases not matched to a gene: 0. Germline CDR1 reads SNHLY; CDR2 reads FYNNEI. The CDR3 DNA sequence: TGTGCCAGCAGGGACAGGGGCGAGCAGTACTTC. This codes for CASRDRGEQYF.

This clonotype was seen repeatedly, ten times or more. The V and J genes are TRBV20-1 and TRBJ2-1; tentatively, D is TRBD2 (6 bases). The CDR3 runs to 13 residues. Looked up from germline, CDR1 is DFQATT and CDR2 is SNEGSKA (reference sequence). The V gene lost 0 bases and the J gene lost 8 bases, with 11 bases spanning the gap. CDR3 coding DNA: TGCAGTGCTAGAGATGGAGGGCCCTATGAGCAGTTCTTC. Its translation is CSARDGGPYEQFF.

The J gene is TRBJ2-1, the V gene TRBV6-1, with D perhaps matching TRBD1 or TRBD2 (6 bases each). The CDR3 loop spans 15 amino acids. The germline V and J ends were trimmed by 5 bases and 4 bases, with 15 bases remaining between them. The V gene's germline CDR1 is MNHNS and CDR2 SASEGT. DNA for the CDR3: TGTGCCAGCAGTCAACAAGGGGGGCTATACAATGAGCAGTTCTTC. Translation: CASSQQGGLYNEQFF.

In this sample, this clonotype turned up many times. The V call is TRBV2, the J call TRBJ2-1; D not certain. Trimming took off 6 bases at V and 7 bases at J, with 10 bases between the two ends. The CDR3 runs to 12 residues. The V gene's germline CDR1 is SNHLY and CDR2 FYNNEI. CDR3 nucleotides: TGTGCCAGCAGGGAGAGCAGTAATGAGCAGTTCTTC. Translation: CASRESSNEQFF.

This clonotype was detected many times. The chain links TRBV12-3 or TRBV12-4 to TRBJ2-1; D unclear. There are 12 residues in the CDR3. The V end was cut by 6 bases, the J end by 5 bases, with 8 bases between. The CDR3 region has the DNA TGTGCCAGCAGCCGCTGGGACAATGAGCAGTTCTTC. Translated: CASSRWDNEQFF.

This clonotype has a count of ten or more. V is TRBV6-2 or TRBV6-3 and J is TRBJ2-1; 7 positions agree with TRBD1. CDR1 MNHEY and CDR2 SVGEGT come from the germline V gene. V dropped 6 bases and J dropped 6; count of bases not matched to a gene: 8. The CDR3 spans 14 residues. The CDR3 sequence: CASSSDRSGNEQFF. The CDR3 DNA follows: TGTGCCAGCAGCTCGGACAGGTCAGGCAATGAGCAGTTCTTC.

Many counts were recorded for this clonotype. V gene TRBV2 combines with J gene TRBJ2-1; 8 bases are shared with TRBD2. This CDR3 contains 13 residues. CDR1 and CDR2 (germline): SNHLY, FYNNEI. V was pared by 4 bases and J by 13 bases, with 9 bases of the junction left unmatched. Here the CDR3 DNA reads TGTGCCAGCAGTGGAATCGGACGGGGGGGCCAGTTCTTC. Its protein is CASSGIGRGGQFF.

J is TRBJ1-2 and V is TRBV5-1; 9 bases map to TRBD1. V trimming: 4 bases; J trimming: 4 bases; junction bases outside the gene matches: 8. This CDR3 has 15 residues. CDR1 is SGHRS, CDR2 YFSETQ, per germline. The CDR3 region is CASSKGQGPFYGYTF. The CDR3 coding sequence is TGCGCCAGCAGCAAAGGACAGGGGCCCTTCTATGGCTACACCTTC.

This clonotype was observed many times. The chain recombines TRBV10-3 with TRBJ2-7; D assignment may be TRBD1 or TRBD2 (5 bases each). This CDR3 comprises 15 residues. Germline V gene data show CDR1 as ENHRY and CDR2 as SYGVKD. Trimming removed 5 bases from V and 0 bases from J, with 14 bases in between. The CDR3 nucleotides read TGTGCCATCAGTCGAGGGGCAGGACCCTCCTACGAGCAGTACTTC. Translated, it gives CAISRGAGPSYEQYF.

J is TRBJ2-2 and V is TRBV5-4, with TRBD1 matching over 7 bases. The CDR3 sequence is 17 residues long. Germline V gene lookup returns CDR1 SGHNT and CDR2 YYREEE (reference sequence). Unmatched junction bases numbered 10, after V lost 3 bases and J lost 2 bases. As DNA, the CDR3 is TGTGCCAGCAGCTCCCTAATCGGGACAGCAAACACCGGGGAGCTGTTTTTT. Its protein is CASSSLIGTANTGELFF.

CDR3 nucleotides: TGCAGTGCATACGGCACAGATACGCAGTATTTT. Its translation: CSAYGTDTQYF. This chain joins TRBV20-1 and TRBJ2-3, with D hard to call. This CDR3 has 11 amino acids. V was cut by 6 bases and J by 1 base, with 5 bases left in between. Per the germline V gene, CDR1 is DFQATT and CDR2 is SNEGSKA (reference sequence).

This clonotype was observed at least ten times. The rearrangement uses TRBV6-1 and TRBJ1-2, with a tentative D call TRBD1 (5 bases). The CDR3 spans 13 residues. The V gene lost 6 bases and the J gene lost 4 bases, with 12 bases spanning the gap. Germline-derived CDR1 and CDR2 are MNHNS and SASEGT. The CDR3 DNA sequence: TGTGCCAGCAGGGACCCAGGGCGCTATGGCTACACCTTC. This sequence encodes CASRDPGRYGYTF.

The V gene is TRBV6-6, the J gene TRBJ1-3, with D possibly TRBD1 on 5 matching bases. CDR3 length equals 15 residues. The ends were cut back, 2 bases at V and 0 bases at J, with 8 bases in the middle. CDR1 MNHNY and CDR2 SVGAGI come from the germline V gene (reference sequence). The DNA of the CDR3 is TGTGCCAGCAGTTACGGCAGGGACTCTGGAAACACCATATATTTT. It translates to CASSYGRDSGNTIYF.

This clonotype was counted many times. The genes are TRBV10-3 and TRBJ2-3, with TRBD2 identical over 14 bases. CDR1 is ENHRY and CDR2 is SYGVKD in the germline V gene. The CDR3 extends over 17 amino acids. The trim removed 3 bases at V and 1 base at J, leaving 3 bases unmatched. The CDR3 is CAISEGLAGGGTDTQYF. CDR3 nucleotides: TGTGCCATCAGTGAAGGACTAGCGGGAGGAGGCACAGATACGCAGTATTTT.

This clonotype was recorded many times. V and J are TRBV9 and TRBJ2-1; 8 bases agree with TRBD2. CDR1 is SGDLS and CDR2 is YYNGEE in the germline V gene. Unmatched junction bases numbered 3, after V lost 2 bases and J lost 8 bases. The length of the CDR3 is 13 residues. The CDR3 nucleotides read TGTGCCAGCAGCGTGGGACTAGGGGATGAGCAGTTCTTC. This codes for CASSVGLGDEQFF.

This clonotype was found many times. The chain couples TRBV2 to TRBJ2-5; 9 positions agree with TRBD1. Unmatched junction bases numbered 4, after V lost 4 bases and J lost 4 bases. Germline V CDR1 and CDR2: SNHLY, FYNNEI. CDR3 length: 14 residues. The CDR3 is CASSGTGVVETQYF. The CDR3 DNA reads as TGTGCCAGCAGTGGGACAGGGGTGGTAGAGACCCAGTACTTC. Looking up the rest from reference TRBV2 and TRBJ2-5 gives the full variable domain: EPEVTQTPSHQVTQMGQEVILRCVPISNHLYFYWYRQILGQKVEFLVSFYNNEISEKSEIFDDQFSVERPDGSNFTLKIRSTKLEDSAMYFCASSGTGVVETQYFGPGTRLLVL.

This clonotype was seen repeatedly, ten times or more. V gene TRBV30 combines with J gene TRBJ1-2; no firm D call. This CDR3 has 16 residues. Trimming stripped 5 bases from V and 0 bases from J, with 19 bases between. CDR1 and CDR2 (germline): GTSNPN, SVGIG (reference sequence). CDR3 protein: CAWGPQPWQTNYGYTF. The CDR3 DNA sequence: TGTGCCTGGGGTCCCCAGCCTTGGCAAACTAACTATGGCTACACCTTC.